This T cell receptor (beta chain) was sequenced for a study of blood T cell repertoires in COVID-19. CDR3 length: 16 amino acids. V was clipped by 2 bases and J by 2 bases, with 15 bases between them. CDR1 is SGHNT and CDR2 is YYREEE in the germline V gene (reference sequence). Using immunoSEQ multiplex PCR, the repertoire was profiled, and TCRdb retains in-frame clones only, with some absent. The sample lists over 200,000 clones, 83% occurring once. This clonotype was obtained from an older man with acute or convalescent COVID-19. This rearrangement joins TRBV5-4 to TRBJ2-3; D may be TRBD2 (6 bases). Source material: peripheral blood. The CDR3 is CASSFGTLGFTDTQYF. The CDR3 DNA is TGTGCCAGCAGCTTCGGGACTCTAGGATTCACAGATACGCAGTATTTT.